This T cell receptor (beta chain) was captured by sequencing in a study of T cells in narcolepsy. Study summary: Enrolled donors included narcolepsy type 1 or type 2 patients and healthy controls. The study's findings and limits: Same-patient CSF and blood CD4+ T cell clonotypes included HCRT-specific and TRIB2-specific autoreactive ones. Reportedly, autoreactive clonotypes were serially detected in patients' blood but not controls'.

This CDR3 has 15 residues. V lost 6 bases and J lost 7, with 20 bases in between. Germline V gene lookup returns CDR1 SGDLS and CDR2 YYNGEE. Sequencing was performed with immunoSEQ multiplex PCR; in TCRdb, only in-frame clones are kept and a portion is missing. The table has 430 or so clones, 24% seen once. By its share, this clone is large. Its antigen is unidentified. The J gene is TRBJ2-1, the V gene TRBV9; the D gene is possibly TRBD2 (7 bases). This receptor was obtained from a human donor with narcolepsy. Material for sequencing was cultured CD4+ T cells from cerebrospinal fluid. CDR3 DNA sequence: TGTGCCAGCACCGAATGGGGGGGGCTAGGGAATGAGCAGTTCTTC. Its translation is CASTEWGGLGNEQFF. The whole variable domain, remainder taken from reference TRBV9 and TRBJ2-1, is DSGVTQTPKHLITATGQRVTLRCSPRSGDLSVYWYQQSLDQGLQFLIQYYNGEERAKGNILERFSAQQFPDLHSELNLSSLELGDSALYFCASTEWGGLGNEQFFGPGTRLTVL.